This TCR beta chain was captured in a study of T cells in Graves' hyperthyroidism and ophthalmopathy. Using around 10 ml of fresh peripheral blood, PBMCs were prepared. In its sample, this clonotype was seen many times. Amplified regions were TCR beta CDR3 sequences from RNA transcripts. HTBI primers were employed in a first-round RT-PCR of the TCR CDR3. TCRdb fed the multiplex PCR reads into MiXCR, producing one record per CDR3 protein. The table includes roughly 580,000 distinct CDR3 sequences, over 11% detected once. The receptor's source is a woman aged 25 to 39 with Graves' hyperthyroidism that later progressed to Graves' ophthalmopathy. The sequenced material came from blood.

The CDR3 region is CASSSGQPTGELFF. The CDR3 bases are TGTGCCAGCAGTTCGGGACAACCGACCGGGGAGCTGTTTTTT. The chain has TRBV12-3 or TRBV12-4 and TRBJ2-2; D is possibly TRBD1 (6 bases). Trimming shortened V by 4 bases and J by 5 bases, and 11 bases separated the two germline ends. The CDR3 sequence is 14 residues long.